This T cell receptor beta chain comes out of a study of prognosis after radiotherapy for stage I lung cancer. Study context: Newly diagnosed primary stage I lung tumors occurred in some 14 patients, and oligometastatic NSCLC after surgical resection of the primary tumor occurred in a few. Radiotherapy: SBRT, 3 to 5 fractions, biologically effective dose at least 100 Gy.

As regards this clonotype: No antigen is known for it.

Study-wide points: Stereotactic body radiation therapy was followed by a fall in unique TCR clone counts, with a median of roughly 10,000 versus 7,000.

V shed 3 bases, J shed 1 base, and the junction held 11 bases outside the gene matches. Germline CDR1 is KGHSH and CDR2 is LQKENI. This CDR3 contains 18 residues. Prior chemotherapy, radiotherapy and other malignancies were absent; CT and PET/CT showed node-negative disease. Two-round multiplex PCR amplified TCR beta CDR3 from genomic DNA. First-round PCR employed TRBV- and TRBJ-specific primers for each gene. TCRdb independently ran MiXCR on the multiplex PCR reads; one entry per CDR3 protein. Of 27,000 or so distinct CDR3 sequences in the sample, about 41% are singletons; the top ten hold under 35%.

V is TRBV18 and J is TRBJ2-3; TRBD2 agrees at 9 bases. The sequence was obtained from a donor over 45 with non-small cell lung cancer. The input for sequencing was PBMCs, taken before or after stereotactic body radiation therapy (not recorded which). In DNA, the CDR3 is TGTGCCAGCTCACCTCAGACCCCTAGCGGGGACGGCACAGATACGCAGTATTTT. This translates into CASSPQTPSGDGTDTQYF.